This is a list of T cell receptor beta chains from one sample in a study of blood T cell repertoires in COVID-19. This table comes from immunoSEQ multiplex PCR, and its TCRdb copy is limited to in-frame clones, with some not included. The sample has almost 70,000 clones, 60% to 85% seen once. Material: peripheral blood. The receptor set was obtained from a man aged 60-69 years with acute or convalescent COVID-19. CDR3s include the opening cysteine and the closing phenylalanine or tryptophan. Fields, in order: clone size, D gene, V gene, J gene, CDR3 protein, CDR3 DNA. A D gene is named only where the DNA matches it firmly. Only part of the rows carry a size: once, few, many, or a class if the clone is expanded.

abundance: NA
d_gene: TRBD2
v_gene: TRBV24-1
j_gene: TRBJ2-5
CDR3aa: CATSDLGLAGKETQYF
CDR3nt: TGTGCCACCAGTGATTTGGGACTAGCGGGGAAGGAGACCCAGTACTTC

abundance: NA
d_gene: NA
v_gene: TRBV15
j_gene: TRBJ1-5
CDR3aa: CATSRDLSYPGASSNQPQHF
CDR3nt: TGTGCCACCAGCAGAGATCTTTCGTATCCAGGGGCTTCGAGCAATCAGCCCCAGCATTTT

abundance: NA
d_gene: NA
v_gene: TRBV18
j_gene: TRBJ1-1
CDR3aa: CASSPRYGENTEAFF
CDR3nt: TGTGCCAGCTCACCACGATATGGAGAGAACACTGAAGCTTTCTTT

abundance: once
d_gene: TRBD1
v_gene: TRBV29-1
j_gene: TRBJ1-2
CDR3aa: CSVLLDRGPYGYTF
CDR3nt: TGCAGCGTTCTTCTGGACAGGGGCCCCTATGGCTACACCTTC

abundance: NA
d_gene: NA
v_gene: TRBV5-1
j_gene: TRBJ2-7
CDR3aa: CASSTQGPYEQYF
CDR3nt: TGCGCCAGCAGCACACAGGGTCCATACGAGCAGTACTTC

abundance: NA
d_gene: NA
v_gene: TRBV6-5
j_gene: TRBJ1-1
CDR3aa: CASSRPLQLNTEAFF
CDR3nt: TGTGCCAGCAGTAGACCCTTACAGTTGAACACTGAAGCTTTCTTT

abundance: NA
d_gene: NA
v_gene: TRBV27
j_gene: TRBJ2-2
CDR3aa: CASSKVWTATNTGELFF
CDR3nt: TGTGCCAGCAGCAAAGTATGGACAGCAACGAACACCGGGGAGCTGTTTTTT

abundance: NA
d_gene: NA
v_gene: TRBV27
j_gene: TRBJ1-1
CDR3aa: CASSYSGQNTEAFF
CDR3nt: TGTGCCAGCAGCTACTCCGGACAGAACACTGAAGCTTTCTTT

abundance: NA
d_gene: TRBD1
v_gene: TRBV5-5
j_gene: TRBJ2-1
CDR3aa: CASSSSQGVNEQFF
CDR3nt: TGTGCCAGCAGTAGTTCCCAGGGGGTGAATGAGCAGTTCTTC

abundance: NA
d_gene: TRBD1
v_gene: TRBV4-1
j_gene: TRBJ2-7
CDR3aa: CASSQEGQGASYEQYF
CDR3nt: TGCGCCAGCAGCCAAGAAGGACAGGGGGCCTCCTACGAGCAGTACTTC

abundance: NA
d_gene: NA
v_gene: TRBV5-4
j_gene: TRBJ2-7
CDR3aa: CASSLVQGSYEQYF
CDR3nt: TGTGCCAGCAGCTTGGTTCAGGGTAGCTACGAGCAGTACTTC

abundance: NA
d_gene: NA
v_gene: TRBV7-2
j_gene: TRBJ2-3
CDR3aa: CASRKGSDSDTQYF
CDR3nt: TGTGCCAGCAGGAAAGGGTCGGACTCAGATACGCAGTATTTT

abundance: NA
d_gene: TRBD1
v_gene: TRBV27
j_gene: TRBJ1-5
CDR3aa: CASSLGGQAWQPQHF
CDR3nt: TGTGCCAGCAGTTTAGGAGGACAGGCATGGCAGCCCCAGCATTTT

abundance: few
d_gene: NA
v_gene: TRBV7-7
j_gene: TRBJ2-1
CDR3aa: CASSPSQGNEQFF
CDR3nt: TGTGCTAGCAGCCCATCTCAGGGAAATGAGCAGTTCTTC

abundance: once
d_gene: TRBD1
v_gene: TRBV7-3
j_gene: TRBJ1-1
CDR3aa: CASSTGTGGSSAFF
CDR3nt: TGTGCCAGCAGCACCGGGACAGGGGGTTCATCGGCTTTCTTT

abundance: few
d_gene: TRBD1
v_gene: TRBV5-1
j_gene: TRBJ1-2
CDR3aa: CASSPEAQGAVYGYTF
CDR3nt: TGCGCCAGCAGCCCCGAGGCCCAGGGGGCGGTTTATGGCTACACCTTC

abundance: NA
d_gene: TRBD2
v_gene: TRBV3-1/TRBV3-2
j_gene: TRBJ2-7
CDR3aa: CASSLLTSARSYEQYF
CDR3nt: TGTGCCAGCAGCCTCCTCACTAGCGCCCGCTCCTACGAGCAGTACTTC

abundance: NA
d_gene: NA
v_gene: TRBV7-9
j_gene: TRBJ1-1
CDR3aa: CASSAYRDFRENTEAFF
CDR3nt: TGTGCCAGCAGCGCATACCGGGACTTCAGAGAGAACACTGAAGCTTTCTTT

abundance: few
d_gene: TRBD1
v_gene: TRBV3-1/TRBV3-2
j_gene: TRBJ1-2
CDR3aa: CASSQGVSTGVDGYTF
CDR3nt: TGTGCCAGCAGCCAAGGCGTTTCGACAGGGGTGGATGGCTACACCTTC

abundance: NA
d_gene: NA
v_gene: TRBV18
j_gene: TRBJ2-5
CDR3aa: CASTYDRQETQYF
CDR3nt: TGTGCCAGCACATACGACAGGCAAGAGACCCAGTACTTC

abundance: NA
d_gene: NA
v_gene: TRBV5-5
j_gene: TRBJ1-6
CDR3aa: CASSLEGLLNSPLHF
CDR3nt: TGTGCCAGCAGCTTGGAGGGACTGTTAAATTCACCCCTCCACTTT

abundance: NA
d_gene: NA
v_gene: TRBV9
j_gene: TRBJ2-2
CDR3aa: CASSVEGTGELFF
CDR3nt: TGTGCCAGCAGCGTAGAGGGGACCGGGGAGCTGTTTTTT

abundance: NA
d_gene: NA
v_gene: TRBV4-1
j_gene: TRBJ2-7
CDR3aa: CASSQPTTSKEQYF
CDR3nt: TGCGCCAGCAGCCAACCCACGACTAGTAAGGAGCAGTACTTC

abundance: NA
d_gene: NA
v_gene: TRBV18
j_gene: TRBJ2-2
CDR3aa: CASSPPQGFSAGELFF
CDR3nt: TGTGCCAGCTCACCTCCTCAGGGTTTTTCCGCCGGGGAGCTGTTTTTT

abundance: NA
d_gene: TRBD1
v_gene: TRBV5-1
j_gene: TRBJ1-4
CDR3aa: CASSPRTGNEKLFF
CDR3nt: TGCGCCAGCAGCCCGCGGACAGGGAATGAAAAACTGTTTTTT

abundance: NA
d_gene: NA
v_gene: TRBV11-3
j_gene: TRBJ2-2
CDR3aa: CASSLDPGTGYTGELFF
CDR3nt: TGTGCCAGCAGCTTAGATCCCGGTACAGGTTATACCGGGGAGCTGTTTTTT

abundance: few
d_gene: NA
v_gene: TRBV6-4
j_gene: TRBJ2-5
CDR3aa: CASSDSAGRQETQYF
CDR3nt: TGTGCCAGCAGTGACTCTGCAGGGCGCCAAGAGACCCAGTACTTC

abundance: NA
d_gene: NA
v_gene: TRBV7-9
j_gene: TRBJ1-2
CDR3aa: CASSTTGLRYTF
CDR3nt: TGTGCCAGCAGCACCACAGGGCTCCGCTACACCTTC

abundance: NA
d_gene: NA
v_gene: TRBV10-3
j_gene: TRBJ2-1
CDR3aa: CAISIPGDNEQFF
CDR3nt: TGTGCCATCAGTATTCCGGGGGACAATGAGCAGTTCTTC

abundance: NA
d_gene: TRBD2
v_gene: TRBV27
j_gene: TRBJ2-3
CDR3aa: CASSLWSIPGLAGGPTDTQYF
CDR3nt: TGTGCCAGCAGTTTATGGAGTATTCCGGGACTAGCGGGGGGGCCCACAGATACGCAGTATTTT

abundance: NA
d_gene: NA
v_gene: TRBV7-6
j_gene: TRBJ1-4
CDR3aa: CASSLGLQGTTNEKLFF
CDR3nt: TGTGCCAGCAGCTTAGGATTACAGGGTACAACTAATGAAAAACTGTTTTTT

abundance: few
d_gene: TRBD1
v_gene: TRBV18
j_gene: TRBJ2-4
CDR3aa: CASSPAGQGAKNIQYF
CDR3nt: TGTGCCAGCTCACCCGCGGGACAGGGGGCCAAAAACATTCAGTACTTC

abundance: NA
d_gene: NA
v_gene: TRBV6-6
j_gene: TRBJ1-5
CDR3aa: CASSYEQPHSQHF
CDR3nt: TGTGCCAGCAGTTACGAACAGCCCCACTCCCAGCATTTT

abundance: NA
d_gene: NA
v_gene: TRBV14
j_gene: TRBJ1-2
CDR3aa: CASSHTGQGYTF
CDR3nt: TGTGCCAGCAGCCATACAGGGCAAGGCTACACCTTC

abundance: NA
d_gene: TRBD1
v_gene: TRBV18
j_gene: TRBJ2-3
CDR3aa: CASSPSYRGDTDTQYF
CDR3nt: TGTGCCAGCTCACCGTCTTACAGGGGGGACACAGATACGCAGTATTTT

abundance: NA
d_gene: NA
v_gene: TRBV24-1
j_gene: TRBJ1-5
CDR3aa: CATSDPGVGQPQHF
CDR3nt: TGTGCCACCAGTGATCCAGGGGTCGGCCAGCCCCAGCATTTT

abundance: NA
d_gene: TRBD1
v_gene: TRBV27
j_gene: TRBJ1-6
CDR3aa: CASTNEGTAYNSPLHF
CDR3nt: TGTGCCAGCACGAACGAAGGGACAGCCTATAATTCACCCCTCCACTTT

abundance: few
d_gene: NA
v_gene: TRBV28
j_gene: TRBJ1-2
CDR3aa: CASSLFRALPGGYTF
CDR3nt: TGTGCCAGCAGTTTATTCAGGGCCTTGCCGGGTGGCTACACCTTC

abundance: NA
d_gene: TRBD1
v_gene: TRBV19
j_gene: TRBJ2-3
CDR3aa: CASSIGQGTDTQYF
CDR3nt: TGTGCCAGTAGTATAGGACAGGGGACAGATACGCAGTATTTT

abundance: NA
d_gene: NA
v_gene: TRBV6-5
j_gene: TRBJ1-5
CDR3aa: CASSYSSVDQPQHF
CDR3nt: TGTGCCAGCAGTTACTCGTCGGTCGATCAGCCCCAGCATTTT